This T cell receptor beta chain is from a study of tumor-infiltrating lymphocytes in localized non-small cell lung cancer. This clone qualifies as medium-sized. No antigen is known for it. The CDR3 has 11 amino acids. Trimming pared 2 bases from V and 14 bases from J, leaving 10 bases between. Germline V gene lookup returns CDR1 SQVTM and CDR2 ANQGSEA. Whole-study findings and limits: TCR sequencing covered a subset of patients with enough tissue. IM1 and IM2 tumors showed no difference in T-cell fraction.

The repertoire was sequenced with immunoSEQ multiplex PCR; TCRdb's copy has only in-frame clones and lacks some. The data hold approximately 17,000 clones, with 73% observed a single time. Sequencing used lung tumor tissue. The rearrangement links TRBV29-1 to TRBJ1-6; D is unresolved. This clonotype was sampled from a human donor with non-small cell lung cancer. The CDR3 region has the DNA TGCAGCGTTGAAATTTGGGGTACCCTCCACTTT. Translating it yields CSVEIWGTLHF.